This T cell receptor beta chain was captured by sequencing in a study of cytomegalovirus exposure and HLA in healthy donors. Use of 60 Vbeta and 13 Jbeta primers characterized the PCR. Generated by immunoSEQ multiplex PCR, the TCRdb table keeps only in-frame clones and is missing some. The sample lists about 120,000 clones, about 75% occurring once. The TCR originated in a man in his fifties or sixties in good health and CMV-seropositive. The sequenced material came from PBMCs.

The CDR3 DNA follows: TGTGCCACCAGCAGAACATCAGGATTTGGAAACACCATATATTTT. Its translation is CATSRTSGFGNTIYF. This chain uses TRBV15 with TRBJ1-3; D remains unclear. CDR1 is LNHNV, CDR2 YYDKDF, per germline (reference sequence). The CDR3 covers 15 residues. The V gene lost 2 bases and the J gene lost 3 bases, with 11 bases spanning the gap.